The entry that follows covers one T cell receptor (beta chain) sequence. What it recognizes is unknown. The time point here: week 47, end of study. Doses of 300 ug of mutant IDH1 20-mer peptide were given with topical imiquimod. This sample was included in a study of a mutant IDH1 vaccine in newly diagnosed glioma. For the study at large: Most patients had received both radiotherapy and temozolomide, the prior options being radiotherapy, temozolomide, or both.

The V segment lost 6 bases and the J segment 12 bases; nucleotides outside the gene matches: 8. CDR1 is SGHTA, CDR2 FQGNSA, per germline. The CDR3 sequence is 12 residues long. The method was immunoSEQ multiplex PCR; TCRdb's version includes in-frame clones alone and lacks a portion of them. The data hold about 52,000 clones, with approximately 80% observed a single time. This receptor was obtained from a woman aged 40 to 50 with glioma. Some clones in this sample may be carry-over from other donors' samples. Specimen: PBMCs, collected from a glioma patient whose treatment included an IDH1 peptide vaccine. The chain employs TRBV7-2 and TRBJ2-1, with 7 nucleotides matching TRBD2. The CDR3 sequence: CASRPQRGPQFF. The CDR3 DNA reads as TGTGCCAGCAGACCCCAGCGGGGCCCGCAGTTCTTC.